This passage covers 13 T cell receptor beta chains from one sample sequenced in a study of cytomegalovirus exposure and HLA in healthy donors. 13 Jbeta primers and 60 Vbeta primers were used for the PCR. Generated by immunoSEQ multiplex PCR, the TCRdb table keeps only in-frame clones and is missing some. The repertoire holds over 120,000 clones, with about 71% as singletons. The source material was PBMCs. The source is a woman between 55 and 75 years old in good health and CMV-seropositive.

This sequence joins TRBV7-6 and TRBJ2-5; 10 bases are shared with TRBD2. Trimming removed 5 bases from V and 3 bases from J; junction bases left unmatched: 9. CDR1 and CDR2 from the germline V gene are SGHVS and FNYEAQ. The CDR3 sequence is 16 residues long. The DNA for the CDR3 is TGTGCCAGCAGCCCCCTCGGAGCGGGAGGGAAAGAGACCCAGTACTTC. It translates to CASSPLGAGGKETQYF.

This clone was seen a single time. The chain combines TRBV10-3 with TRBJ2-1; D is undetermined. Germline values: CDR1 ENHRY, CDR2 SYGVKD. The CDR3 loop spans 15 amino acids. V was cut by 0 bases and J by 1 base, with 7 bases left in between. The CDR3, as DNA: TGTGCCATCAGTGAGTCGGGCAGGTCCTACAATGAGCAGTTCTTC. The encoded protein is CAISESGRSYNEQFF.

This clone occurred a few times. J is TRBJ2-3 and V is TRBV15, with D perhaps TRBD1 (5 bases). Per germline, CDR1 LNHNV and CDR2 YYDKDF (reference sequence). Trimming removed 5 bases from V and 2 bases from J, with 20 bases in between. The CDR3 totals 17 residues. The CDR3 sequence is CATSQGWLWDSTDTQYF. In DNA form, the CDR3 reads TGTGCCACCAGCCAGGGCTGGTTGTGGGATTCCACAGATACGCAGTATTTT.

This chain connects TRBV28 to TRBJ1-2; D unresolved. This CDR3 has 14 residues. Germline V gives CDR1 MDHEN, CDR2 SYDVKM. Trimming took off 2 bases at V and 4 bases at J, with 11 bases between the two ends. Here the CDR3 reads CASSLVRRPYGYTF. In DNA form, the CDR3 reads TGTGCCAGCAGTTTAGTTCGGCGGCCCTATGGCTACACCTTC.

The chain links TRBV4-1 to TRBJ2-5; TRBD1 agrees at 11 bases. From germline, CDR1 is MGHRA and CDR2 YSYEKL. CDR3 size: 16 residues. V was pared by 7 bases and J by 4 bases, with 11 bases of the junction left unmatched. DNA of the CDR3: TGCGCCAGCATCACTATTGGACAGGGGGCTTCAGAGACCCAGTACTTC. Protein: CASITIGQGASETQYF.

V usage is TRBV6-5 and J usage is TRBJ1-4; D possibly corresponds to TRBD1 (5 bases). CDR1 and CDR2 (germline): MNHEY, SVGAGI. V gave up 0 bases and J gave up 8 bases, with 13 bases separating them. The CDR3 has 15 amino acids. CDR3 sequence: CASSYSMLGREKLFF. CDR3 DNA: TGTGCCAGCAGTTACTCGATGCTGGGGCGGGAAAAACTGTTTTTT.

The CDR3 DNA reads TGTGCCAGTAGGTCCAAGACAGGGGGCGAATACGAGCAGTACTTC. It translates to CASRSKTGGEYEQYF. The chain couples TRBV19 to TRBJ2-7; 10 bases match TRBD1. V was clipped by 6 bases and J by 4 bases; unmatched bases: 9. In germline, CDR1 is LNHDA, CDR2 SQIVND (reference sequence). This CDR3 has 15 residues. The entire variable domain, with the rest obtained from reference TRBV19 and TRBJ2-7, is as follows: DGGITQSPKYLFRKEGQNVTLSCEQNLNHDAMYWYRQDPGQGLRLIYYSQIVNDFQKGDIAEGYSVSREKKESFPLTVTSAQKNPTAFYLCASRSKTGGEYEQYFGPGTRLTVT.

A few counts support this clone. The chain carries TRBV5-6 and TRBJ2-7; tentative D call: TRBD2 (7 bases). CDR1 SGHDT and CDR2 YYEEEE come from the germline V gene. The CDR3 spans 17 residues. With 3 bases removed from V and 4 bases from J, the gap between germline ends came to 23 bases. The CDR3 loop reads CASSWGGTGRRHYEQYF. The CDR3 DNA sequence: TGTGCCAGCAGCTGGGGGGGTACAGGGCGTAGGCATTACGAGCAGTACTTC.

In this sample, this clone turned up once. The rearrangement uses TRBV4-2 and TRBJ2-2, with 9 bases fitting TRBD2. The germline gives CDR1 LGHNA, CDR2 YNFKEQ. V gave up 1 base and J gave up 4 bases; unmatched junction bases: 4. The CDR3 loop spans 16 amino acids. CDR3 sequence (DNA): TGTGCCAGCAGCCAAGTTGCACTAGCGGGCACCGGGGAGCTGTTTTTT. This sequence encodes CASSQVALAGTGELFF.

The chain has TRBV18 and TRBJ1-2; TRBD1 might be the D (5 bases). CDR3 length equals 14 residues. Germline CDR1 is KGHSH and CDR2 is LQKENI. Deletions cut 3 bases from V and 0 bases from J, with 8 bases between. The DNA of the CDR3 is TGTGCCAGCTCACCGACAGAAACTAACTATGGCTACACCTTC. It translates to CASSPTETNYGYTF.

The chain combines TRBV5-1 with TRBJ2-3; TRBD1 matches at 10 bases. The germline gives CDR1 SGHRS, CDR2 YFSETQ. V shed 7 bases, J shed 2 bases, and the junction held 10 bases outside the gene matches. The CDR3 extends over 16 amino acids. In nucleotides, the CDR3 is TGCGCCAGCGGAGGATCCGGGACAGGGGACACAGATACGCAGTATTTT. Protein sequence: CASGGSGTGDTDTQYF.

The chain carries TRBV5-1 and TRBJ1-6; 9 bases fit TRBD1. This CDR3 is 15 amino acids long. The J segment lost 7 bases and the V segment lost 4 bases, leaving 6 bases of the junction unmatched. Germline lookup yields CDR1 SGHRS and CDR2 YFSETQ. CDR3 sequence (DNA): TGCGCCAGCAGCACCGGGACAGGGACGAATTCACCCCTCCACTTT. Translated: CASSTGTGTNSPLHF.

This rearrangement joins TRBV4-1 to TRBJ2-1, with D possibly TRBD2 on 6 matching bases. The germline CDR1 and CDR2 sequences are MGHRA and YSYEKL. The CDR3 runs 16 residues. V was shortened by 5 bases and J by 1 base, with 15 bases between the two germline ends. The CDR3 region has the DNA TGCGCCAGCAGCGCGGAGGGAACCCAATCCTACAATGAGCAGTTCTTC. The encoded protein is CASSAEGTQSYNEQFF.